The T cell receptor (beta chain) under discussion was sequenced for a study of graft-versus-host responses after intestinal transplantation. The protocol was immunoSEQ multiplex PCR, while the TCRdb copy is restricted to in-frame clones and leaves out a portion. The sample yields over 100,000 clones, around 90% seen once. To note about this clone: Its antigen is not identified.

The CDR3 is 11 residues long. The V and J ends lost 0 bases and 12 bases respectively, with 9 bases between them. CDR1 is GTSNPN, CDR2 SVGIG, per germline (reference sequence). The origin of this receptor is a human donor who was the organ donor for an intestinal transplant. V usage is TRBV30 and J usage is TRBJ2-1; D tentatively fits TRBD1 or TRBD2 (6 bases each). This sample comprised unstimulated CD4+ T cells sorted from spleen or lymph node cells, obtained before transplant. This CDR3 reads CAWSVGGGQFF. In nucleotides, the CDR3 is TGTGCCTGGAGTGTAGGAGGGGGGCAGTTCTTC. Using reference TRBV30 and TRBJ2-1 for the parts outside the CDR3, the full variable domain is SQTIHQWPATLVQPVGSPLSLECTVEGTSNPNLYWYRQAAGRGLQLLFYSVGIGQISSEVPQNLSASRPQDRQFILSSKKLLLSDSGFYLCAWSVGGGQFFGPGTRLTVL.